Described below is a single TCR beta chain sequence and its context. Its specificity is unknown. Method: immunoSEQ multiplex PCR; TCRdb's copy keeps in-frame clones and lacks some. The table lists some 95,000 clones, approximately 88% of them singletons, with 9.5% to 13% in the top ten. The sample comes from a study of T cell responses to AZD1222 COVID-19 vaccine. Regarding the study as a whole: Only a handful of people who got AZD1222 tested seropositive at baseline.

CDR3 length equals 16 residues. V was clipped by 3 bases and J by 3 bases, with 16 bases between them. Germline V CDR1 and CDR2: MDHEN, SYDVKM. The rearrangement links TRBV28 to TRBJ2-3; tentatively, D is TRBD2 (6 bases). Source: peripheral blood, taken 28 days after the second AZD1222 dose. The TCR was taken from an adult who received the AZD1222 COVID-19 vaccine. The CDR3 nucleotides read TGTGCCAGCAGTTTGGGGGGTAGGGAAGGGACAGATACGCAGTATTTT. It encodes CASSLGGREGTDTQYF.